These 24 T cell receptor beta chains were all obtained from the same sample, sequenced in a study of blood T cell repertoires in COVID-19. This table comes from immunoSEQ multiplex PCR, and its TCRdb copy is limited to in-frame clones, with some not included. The sample shows around 300,000 clones, roughly 90% of them seen only once. Sequenced sample: PBMCs or T cells enriched from blood (not recorded which). All receptors come from a woman under 30 with acute COVID-19.

This chain links TRBV7-6 with TRBJ2-3; D is possibly TRBD2 (7 bases). Per the germline V gene, CDR1 is SGHVS and CDR2 is FNYEAQ. V gave up 0 bases and J gave up 5 bases, with 12 bases separating them. The CDR3 contains 15 residues. The CDR3 spells CASSLAGGGGDTQYF. CDR3 DNA sequence: TGTGCCAGCAGCTTAGCGGGAGGGGGAGGAGATACGCAGTATTTT.

This clone occurred a few times. V gene TRBV7-2 combines with J gene TRBJ1-6, with a weak D call TRBD1 (5 bases). Germline assignment: CDR1 SGHTA and CDR2 FQGNSA. This CDR3 has 16 amino acids. The V end lost 2 bases, the J end lost 8 bases, and 16 bases lay between the germline ends. The CDR3 DNA is TGTGCCAGCAGCTTAAATTCCGGGGGAGGGTATTCACCCCTCCACTTT. Protein product: CASSLNSGGGYSPLHF.

This clone was observed a handful of times. The V call is TRBV5-4, the J call TRBJ1-2; 10 nucleotides align to TRBD1. This CDR3 is 14 amino acids long. CDR1 is SGHNT and CDR2 is YYREEE in the germline V gene (reference sequence). J gave up 6 bases and V 4 bases, and 6 bases lay outside the gene matches. CDR3 loop: CASSLDRGQDGYTF. CDR3 nucleotides: TGTGCCAGCAGCCTCGACAGGGGGCAGGATGGCTACACCTTC.

The rearrangement uses TRBV5-5 and TRBJ1-6; D ambiguous. The CDR3 length is 17 residues. The V gene lost 1 base and the J gene lost 10 bases, with 21 bases spanning the gap. From germline, CDR1 is SGHKS and CDR2 YYEKEE (reference sequence). CDR3 sequence (DNA): TGTGCCAGCAGCTTGTGGACTACGGCCAACCGCCACTCACCCCTCCACTTT. This encodes CASSLWTTANRHSPLHF.

This chain joins TRBV12-3 or TRBV12-4 and TRBJ1-5; D is possibly TRBD1 (6 bases). Trimming pared 7 bases from V and 7 bases from J, leaving 11 bases between. The CDR3 has 12 residues. The CDR3 DNA is TGTGCCAGCACCTCAGGGGCCCAGCCCCAGCATTTT. It encodes CASTSGAQPQHF.

This chain connects TRBV3-1 (or the pseudogene TRBV3-2) to TRBJ2-3; weak D call: TRBD2 (5 bases). The ends were cut back, 0 bases at V and 4 bases at J, with 8 bases in the middle. This CDR3 spans 14 amino acids. The germline V gene has CDR1 LGHDT and CDR2 YNNKEL (reference sequence). The CDR3 DNA is TGTGCCAGCAGCCAAGATCAGCGGTCAGATACGCAGTATTTT. This codes for CASSQDQRSDTQYF.

A single count supports this clone. The chain employs TRBV28 and TRBJ2-3; TRBD2 might be the D (6 bases). The V end lost 3 bases, the J end lost 6 bases, and 19 bases lay between the germline ends. CDR3 length equals 16 residues. Germline loops: CDR1 MDHEN, CDR2 SYDVKM. The CDR3 here is CASSFLQTSVSDTQYF. The CDR3, as DNA: TGTGCCAGCAGTTTTTTGCAGACTAGTGTGTCGGATACGCAGTATTTT.

The chain links TRBV19 to TRBJ2-3; D ambiguous. Trimming removed 5 bases from V and 1 base from J, with 7 bases in between. Germline CDR1 is LNHDA and CDR2 is SQIVND (reference sequence). The CDR3 consists of 13 residues. Here the CDR3 reads CASSEGGTDTQYF. The DNA of the CDR3 is TGTGCCAGTAGTGAAGGAGGCACAGATACGCAGTATTTT.

This CDR3 is CASSYSNTGLLPQHF. CDR3 sequence (DNA): TGTGCCAGCAGTTACTCTAATACAGGGTTACTGCCCCAGCATTTT. V is TRBV6-5 and J is TRBJ1-5; tentatively, D is TRBD1 (6 bases). Trimming cost V 0 bases and J 9 bases, with 15 bases left between them. CDR1 and CDR2 from the germline V gene are MNHEY and SVGAGI. The CDR3 sequence is 15 residues long.

This clone was seen a handful of times. The chain recombines TRBV28 with TRBJ1-2, with 7 bases aligning to TRBD1. Germline V lookup: CDR1 MDHEN, CDR2 SYDVKM. The CDR3 is 14 residues long. V dropped 3 bases and J dropped 7; count of bases not matched to a gene: 8. This CDR3 reads CASSFFEGATGYTF. The CDR3 bases are TGTGCCAGCAGTTTCTTCGAGGGGGCAACTGGCTACACCTTC.

This clone was recorded only once. The CDR3 nucleotides read TGTGCCAGCAGTCGAGTAGCGGGAGTAAGCAATGAGCAGTTCTTC. Protein: CASSRVAGVSNEQFF. V usage is TRBV27 and J usage is TRBJ2-1; 9 bases align to TRBD2. CDR1 is MNHEY, CDR2 SMNVEV, per germline (reference sequence). The CDR3 has 15 residues. The junction had 8 bases not matched to a gene; V was cut back by 5 bases and J by 6 bases.

In its sample, this clone was seen once. The chain joins TRBV30 to TRBJ1-2, with D possibly TRBD1 on 5 matching bases. CDR1 is GTSNPN and CDR2 is SVGIG in the germline V gene (reference sequence). V was shortened by 0 bases and J by 3 bases, with 14 bases between the two germline ends. This CDR3 spans 15 amino acids. The CDR3 sequence is CAWSVGWGNHYGYTF. In nucleotides, the CDR3 is TGTGCCTGGAGTGTGGGATGGGGCAATCACTATGGCTACACCTTC.

J is TRBJ2-1 and V is TRBV28; 9 nucleotides match TRBD2. CDR3 length: 19 residues. Per germline, CDR1 MDHEN and CDR2 SYDVKM. V was clipped by 5 bases and J by 0 bases; unmatched bases: 14. The CDR3 sequence is CASSASREGMVGSYNEQFF. CDR3 in DNA: TGTGCCAGCAGTGCCTCGCGGGAGGGGATGGTCGGCTCCTACAATGAGCAGTTCTTC.

The chain links TRBV3-1 (or the pseudogene TRBV3-2) to TRBJ1-1; weak D call: TRBD1 (6 bases). This CDR3 comprises 14 residues. Germline V gives CDR1 LGHDT, CDR2 YNNKEL (reference sequence). Trimming pared 1 base from V and 5 bases from J, leaving 11 bases between. The CDR3 nucleotides are TGTGCCAGCAGCCAAGCACAGGGCGGGACTGAAGCTTTCTTT. Protein product: CASSQAQGGTEAFF.

The V call is TRBV7-9, the J call TRBJ2-5; 7 bases are shared with TRBD1. CDR3 length equals 15 residues. Germline V lookup: CDR1 SEHNR, CDR2 FQNEAQ (reference sequence). The V gene end was trimmed by 3 bases and the J gene end by 4 bases; junction bases not matched to a gene: 8. The CDR3: CASSFSLGQLETQYF. Here the CDR3 DNA reads TGTGCCAGCAGCTTTTCCCTGGGACAGTTAGAGACCCAGTACTTC.

This chain connects TRBV19 to TRBJ1-2; no clear D gene. The CDR3 is 14 residues long. The V and J ends lost 4 bases and 1 base respectively, with 10 bases between them. CDR1 LNHDA and CDR2 SQIVND come from the germline V gene (reference sequence). CDR3 amino acids: CASSTPGVNYGYTF. The CDR3 DNA reads TGTGCCAGTAGTACACCGGGAGTTAACTATGGCTACACCTTC.

The chain has TRBV7-2 and TRBJ2-7; D call uncertain. Per the germline V gene, CDR1 is SGHTA and CDR2 is FQGNSA. The V end lost 3 bases, the J end lost 0 bases, and 12 bases lay between the germline ends. The CDR3 consists of 15 residues. For the CDR3, the DNA is TGTGCCAGCAGCTTTTATTCGACAAGCTCCTACGAGCAGTACTTC. This sequence encodes CASSFYSTSSYEQYF.

The rearrangement links TRBV5-6 to TRBJ2-1; TRBD1 matches at 7 bases. V lost 2 bases to trimming and J lost 15 bases; unmatched junction nucleotides: 11. The germline V gene has CDR1 SGHDT and CDR2 YYEEEE. The CDR3 is 13 residues long. CDR3 sequence reads: CASSLDRRQGMFF. CDR3 nucleotides: TGTGCCAGCAGCTTAGACCGTAGACAGGGAATGTTCTTC.

The chain is built from TRBV24-1 and TRBJ2-3; weak D call: TRBD2 (5 bases). CDR1 and CDR2 from the germline V gene are KGHDR and SFDVKD. The CDR3 runs to 17 residues. V shed 1 base and J shed 7 bases, with 20 bases lying between them. The CDR3 here is CATSDLEGLAQSHTQYF. The CDR3 DNA is TGTGCCACCAGTGATTTAGAAGGGCTAGCTCAAAGCCATACGCAGTATTTT.

The sample holds one count of this clone. CDR3 residues: CASSQELAGGHEQFF. The CDR3 nucleotides are TGTGCCAGCAGCCAAGAACTAGCGGGAGGTCATGAGCAGTTCTTC. This rearrangement joins TRBV14 to TRBJ2-1; 12 nucleotides agree with TRBD2. CDR1 is SGHDN and CDR2 is FVKESK in the germline V gene. There are 15 residues in the CDR3. Trimming at V came to 0 bases and at J to 8 bases, leaving 2 bases not matched to a gene.

This clone occurred a few times. The J gene is TRBJ2-7, the V gene TRBV19, with D maybe TRBD1 (5 bases). The CDR3 sequence is 13 residues long. Germline V gives CDR1 LNHDA, CDR2 SQIVND (reference sequence). V dropped 9 bases and J dropped 4 bases, with 16 bases sitting between them. This CDR3 reads CARTNPGKYEQYF. CDR3 nucleotide sequence: TGTGCCAGAACAAATCCAGGGAAGTACGAGCAGTACTTC. Variable domain in full (rest from reference TRBV19 and TRBJ2-7): DGGITQSPKYLFRKEGQNVTLSCEQNLNHDAMYWYRQDPGQGLRLIYYSQIVNDFQKGDIAEGYSVSREKKESFPLTVTSAQKNPTAFYLCARTNPGKYEQYFGPGTRLTVT.

This rearrangement joins TRBV19 to TRBJ2-1; 7 positions match TRBD2. Germline V CDR1 and CDR2: LNHDA, SQIVND (reference sequence). The CDR3 consists of 16 residues. The J segment lost 1 base and the V segment lost 7 bases, leaving 10 bases of the junction unmatched. The CDR3 loop is CASIPWAGASYNEQFF. The CDR3 DNA reads TGTGCCAGTATCCCCTGGGCGGGAGCGTCCTACAATGAGCAGTTCTTC.

The rearrangement uses TRBV3-1 (or the pseudogene TRBV3-2) and TRBJ2-5, with 8 bases lining up with TRBD2. Germline V gene lookup returns CDR1 LGHDT and CDR2 YNNKEL (reference sequence). The CDR3 has 16 amino acids. V was pared by 1 base and J by 3 bases, with 7 bases of the junction left unmatched. The CDR3 is CASSQAGGGPKETQYF. DNA for the CDR3: TGTGCCAGCAGCCAAGCCGGCGGGGGGCCTAAAGAGACCCAGTACTTC.

The chain uses TRBV11-2 and TRBJ2-3; the D gene is possibly TRBD1 (5 bases). Trimming shortened V by 1 base and J by 7 bases, and 18 bases separated the two germline ends. Germline V CDR1 and CDR2: SGHAT, FQNNGV. CDR3 length equals 16 residues. In nucleotides, the CDR3 is TGTGCCAGCAGCTTAGCTTATTCGCAGGGTAGTAATACGCAGTATTTT. This translates into CASSLAYSQGSNTQYF.